What follows are 26 T cell receptor beta chains derived from one specimen sequenced in a study of T-cell memory formation after mild COVID-19. Via MiXCR, TCRdb re-called the 5' RACE reads, giving one row per CDR3 protein. Here the sample spans fewer than 700,000 distinct CDR3 sequences, roughly 18% being singletons. Material: PBMCs or a T cell subset sorted from them (not recorded which). These receptor sequences come from an adult woman who had mild COVID-19 (a few samples of this study predate the infection). Cell type and time point are not known.

The chain employs TRBV10-2 and TRBJ2-6; 7 bases are a match to TRBD1. This CDR3 is 16 amino acids long. Germline CDR1 is WSHSY and CDR2 is SAAADI. Trimming removed 7 bases from V and 0 bases from J; junction bases left unmatched: 6. The CDR3 bases are TGCGCCAGCACGGACAGGTTTAGCTCTGGGGCCAACGTCCTGACTTTC. It codes for CASTDRFSSGANVLTF.

The V and J genes are TRBV7-9 and TRBJ2-6, with D tentatively TRBD1 (6 bases). Trimming took off 2 bases at V and 0 bases at J, with 11 bases between the two ends. The CDR3 has 17 residues. Germline CDR1 SEHNR, CDR2 FQNEAQ (reference sequence). This chain's CDR3 is CASSLSPDSSGANVLTF. CDR3 nucleotides: TGTGCCAGCAGCTTAAGCCCGGACAGCTCTGGGGCCAACGTCCTGACTTTC.

Ten or more counts support this clonotype. The V call is TRBV5-1, the J call TRBJ1-1; D may be TRBD1 (5 bases). CDR1 is SGHRS, CDR2 YFSETQ, per germline. V lost 4 bases, J lost 1 base, and 8 bases lay in between. This CDR3 comprises 13 residues. CDR3 sequence (DNA): TGCGCCAGCAGCCGAGGACAGAACACTGAAGCTTTCTTT. The encoded protein is CASSRGQNTEAFF.

V usage is TRBV19 and J usage is TRBJ2-7; D is possibly TRBD1 (5 bases). V lost 4 bases, J lost 2 bases, and 18 bases lay in between. The CDR3 sequence is 16 residues long. Germline V gene data show CDR1 as LNHDA and CDR2 as SQIVND (reference sequence). CDR3 bases: TGTGCCAGTAGTACCTCCGTCTGGGGCGAAACCTACGAGCAGTACTTC. Protein: CASSTSVWGETYEQYF.

This clonotype was recorded a few times. The genes are TRBV5-6 and TRBJ2-1; TRBD2 aligns across 10 bases. CDR3 length: 15 residues. Germline-derived CDR1 and CDR2 are SGHDT and YYEEEE. J gave up 5 bases and V 2 bases, and 4 bases lay outside the gene matches. The CDR3 nucleotides are TGTGCCAGCAGCTTAACTAGCGGGGTGAACAATGAGCAGTTCTTC. Protein sequence: CASSLTSGVNNEQFF.

The chain uses TRBV6-5 and TRBJ2-5, with a possible D match to TRBD2 (5 bases). V lost 0 bases and J lost 3, with 17 bases in between. Germline V gene lookup returns CDR1 MNHEY and CDR2 SVGAGI. This CDR3 contains 17 residues. DNA of the CDR3: TGTGCCAGCAGTTACTCTCTTGCAGGACTGCACAAAGAGACCCAGTACTTC. It specifies CASSYSLAGLHKETQYF.

The chain employs TRBV7-8 and TRBJ1-1; D unresolved. Trimming pared 11 bases from V and 0 bases from J, leaving 10 bases between. Germline V gene lookup returns CDR1 SGHVS and CDR2 FQNEAQ. This CDR3 is 12 amino acids long. CDR3 in DNA: TGTGCCGAAGGCGCCTTGAACACTGAAGCTTTCTTT. Translated, it gives CAEGALNTEAFF.

This chain uses TRBV4-1 with TRBJ1-2; no clear D gene. Per the germline V gene, CDR1 is MGHRA and CDR2 is YSYEKL. This CDR3 region has 12 residues. The germline V and J ends were trimmed by 1 base and 7 bases, with 7 bases remaining between them. The CDR3 sequence is CASSQVGSGYTF. The CDR3 DNA follows: TGCGCCAGCAGCCAAGTCGGGAGTGGCTACACCTTC.

This clonotype was counted many times. The V gene is TRBV5-1, the J gene TRBJ1-5, with a tentative D call TRBD1 (5 bases). V was shortened by 1 base and J by 4 bases, with 9 bases between the two germline ends. The germline gives CDR1 SGHRS, CDR2 YFSETQ. CDR3 length: 14 residues. Here the CDR3 reads CASSLTPGNQPQHF. DNA for the CDR3: TGCGCCAGCAGCTTGACCCCAGGGAATCAGCCCCAGCATTTT. Variable domain in full (rest from reference TRBV5-1 and TRBJ1-5): KAGVTQTPRYLIKTRGQQVTLSCSPISGHRSVSWYQQTPGQGLQFLFEYFSETQRNKGNFPGRFSGRQFSNSRSEMNVSTLELGDSALYLCASSLTPGNQPQHFGDGTRLSIL.

The chain couples TRBV9 to TRBJ2-1, with D perhaps TRBD1 (6 bases). CDR1 and CDR2 from the germline V gene are SGDLS and YYNGEE. V was trimmed by 0 bases and J by 4 bases, leaving 11 bases between them. The CDR3 is 15 amino acids. The CDR3 region is CASSVVGGRYNEQFF. In nucleotides, the CDR3 is TGTGCCAGCAGCGTAGTAGGGGGAAGGTACAATGAGCAGTTCTTC.

The chain couples TRBV7-9 to TRBJ1-2, with D possibly TRBD1 on 6 matching bases. In germline, CDR1 is SEHNR, CDR2 FQNEAQ (reference sequence). V shed 1 base and J shed 8 bases, with 14 bases lying between them. The CDR3 is made up of 14 amino acids. CDR3 in DNA: TGTGCCAGCAGCTTAGGTTGGGGGCAAGGGGGCTACACCTTC. It is translated as CASSLGWGQGGYTF.

This clonotype was counted a few times. The chain couples TRBV2 to TRBJ1-2, with D perhaps matching TRBD1 (5 bases). Trimming took off 2 bases at V and 4 bases at J, with 11 bases between the two ends. CDR3 length: 14 amino acids. Germline-derived CDR1 and CDR2 are SNHLY and FYNNEI. CDR3: CASSEFRASYGYTF. The CDR3 region has the DNA TGTGCCAGCAGTGAATTCAGGGCCTCCTATGGCTACACCTTC.

This clonotype occurred a few times. The J gene is TRBJ2-2, the V gene TRBV24-1; the D gene is possibly TRBD2 (5 bases). V shed 7 bases and J shed 6 bases, with 23 bases lying between them. The CDR3 is made up of 17 amino acids. Germline V gene data show CDR1 as KGHDR and CDR2 as SFDVKD. CDR3 in DNA: TGTGCCACCAGCCCAGAGGTAGCGTCCTCCTATCCCGGGGAGCTGTTTTTT. Protein product: CATSPEVASSYPGELFF.

The V gene is TRBV7-9, the J gene TRBJ2-1, with a weak D call TRBD2 (6 bases). CDR1 and CDR2 from the germline V gene are SEHNR and FQNEAQ (reference sequence). This CDR3 has 15 residues. Trimming took off 6 bases at V and 0 bases at J, with 12 bases between the two ends. This chain's CDR3 is CASSGAGRSYNEQFF. The CDR3 DNA reads as TGTGCCAGCAGTGGGGCGGGACGCTCCTACAATGAGCAGTTCTTC.

V usage is TRBV24-1 and J usage is TRBJ1-5; D is undetermined. The ends were cut back, 2 bases at V and 11 bases at J, with 12 bases in the middle. This CDR3 comprises 13 residues. CDR1 is KGHDR, CDR2 SFDVKD, per germline. CDR3 protein: CATSDSSDLSQHF. The CDR3 DNA reads as TGTGCCACCAGTGATTCGAGTGATCTGTCCCAGCATTTT.

This clonotype was counted at least ten times. CDR3 DNA: TGCGCCAGCAGCACCGGGACTAGCGGGCCCGGGGAGCTGTTTTTT. Encoded protein: CASSTGTSGPGELFF. V usage is TRBV4-1 and J usage is TRBJ2-2; 12 bases fit TRBD2. Germline lookup yields CDR1 MGHRA and CDR2 YSYEKL. With V trimmed by 5 bases and J by 6 bases, 4 bases remained unmatched. CDR3 length: 15 residues.

This chain links TRBV7-9 with TRBJ1-1; perhaps TRBD1 as D (5 bases). This CDR3 is 12 amino acids long. Germline V gives CDR1 SEHNR, CDR2 FQNEAQ (reference sequence). V was clipped by 10 bases and J by 4 bases, with 13 bases between them. As DNA, the CDR3 is TGTGCCACCACGGGGCAGGGCACTGAAGCTTTCTTT. Protein sequence: CATTGQGTEAFF.

A few counts support this clonotype. The CDR3 reads CASSSTSGLEQFF. The CDR3 DNA reads TGTGCCAGCAGCTCAACCTCTGGGCTTGAGCAGTTCTTC. The chain uses TRBV7-9 and TRBJ2-1; D gene uncertain. V was trimmed by 4 bases and J by 9 bases, leaving 13 bases between them. The CDR3 spans 13 residues. Germline loops: CDR1 SEHNR, CDR2 FQNEAQ (reference sequence). Looking up the rest from reference TRBV7-9 and TRBJ2-1 gives the full variable domain: DTGVSQNPRHKITKRGQNVTFRCDPISEHNRLYWYRQTLGQGPEFLTYFQNEAQLEKSRLLSDRFSAERPKGSFSTLEIQRTEQGDSAMYLCASSSTSGLEQFFGPGTRLTVL.

Only a few counts were recorded for this clonotype. The chain uses TRBV27 and TRBJ2-7; TRBD1 aligns across 7 bases. The CDR3 totals 12 residues. Looked up from germline, CDR1 is MNHEY and CDR2 is SMNVEV (reference sequence). Unmatched junction bases numbered 4, after V lost 8 bases and J lost 3 bases. Here the CDR3 reads CASGDRLYEQYF. The CDR3 nucleotides read TGTGCCAGCGGGGACAGACTCTACGAGCAGTACTTC.

This clonotype was counted between two and nine times. The gene calls are TRBV6-2 or TRBV6-3 and TRBJ2-7; 10 bases align to TRBD1. Trimming at V came to 5 bases and at J to 5 bases, leaving 9 bases not matched to a gene. This CDR3 is built from 15 residues. Germline values: CDR1 MNHEY, CDR2 SVGEGT. DNA of the CDR3: TGTGCCAGCAGTCTGACTGTGGGACAGGGGCACGAGCAGTACTTC. Its translation is CASSLTVGQGHEQYF.

This clonotype came up a few times. This chain uses TRBV11-2 with TRBJ2-6; maybe TRBD2 (6 bases). The CDR3 spans 15 residues. Trimming left V 7 bases short and J 6 bases short, with 16 bases between. Looked up from germline, CDR1 is SGHAT and CDR2 is FQNNGV. The CDR3 DNA reads as TGTGCCAGCACTTCCGGCGGGATCGAGGCCAACGTCCTGACTTTC. Its translation: CASTSGGIEANVLTF.

A few counts support this clonotype. CDR3 bases: TGTGCCAGTAGTATTGGGACAGGATTCGAGCAGTACTTC. This translates into CASSIGTGFEQYF. The chain recombines TRBV19 with TRBJ2-7; 8 nucleotides line up with TRBD1. The CDR3 runs 13 residues. Germline CDR1 reads LNHDA; CDR2 reads SQIVND (reference sequence). The trim removed 3 bases at V and 6 bases at J, leaving 4 bases unmatched.

V and J are TRBV12-3 or TRBV12-4 and TRBJ2-7, with D possibly TRBD2 on 6 matching bases. Trimming left V 2 bases short and J 6 bases short, with 23 bases between. The length of the CDR3 is 17 residues. CDR3 nucleotide sequence: TGTGCCAGCAGTTTAAGAAGGATAGCGGCCAGGGTGGGCGAGCAGTACTTC. It specifies CASSLRRIAARVGEQYF.

There are many counts of this clonotype. V gene TRBV5-1 combines with J gene TRBJ2-1; 12 bases line up with TRBD2. After removal of 2 bases from V and 3 bases from J, the junction contained 3 bases not matched to a gene. The CDR3 is made up of 16 amino acids. The V gene's germline CDR1 is SGHRS and CDR2 YFSETQ. CDR3 coding DNA: TGCGCCAGCAGCTTTCTAGCGGGAGGGATCTACAATGAGCAGTTCTTC. It translates to CASSFLAGGIYNEQFF.

The chain links TRBV7-8 to TRBJ2-1, with 7 bases aligning to TRBD2. V gave up 4 bases and J gave up 6 bases; unmatched junction bases: 18. Germline lookup yields CDR1 SGHVS and CDR2 FQNEAQ. The CDR3 has 18 residues. The CDR3 is CASSSTRLTAGVGNEQFF. The DNA for the CDR3 is TGTGCCAGCAGCTCCACCCGCCTAACGGCGGGAGTCGGCAATGAGCAGTTCTTC.

A few counts support this clonotype. This chain uses TRBV7-3 with TRBJ1-3; D not certain. This CDR3 is built from 16 residues. With 2 bases removed from V and 0 bases from J, the gap between germline ends came to 11 bases. Germline V gene sequence: CDR1 SGHTA, CDR2 FQGTGA. CDR3 nucleotide sequence: TGTGCCAGCAGCTTATCTCCCCCCGGCTCTGGAAACACCATATATTTT. Protein product: CASSLSPPGSGNTIYF.